The 5 T cell receptor beta chains below come from one sample, sequenced in a study of identifying expanded T cells in peripheral blood. Assay: immunoSEQ multiplex PCR; the TCRdb copy retains only in-frame clones and omits some. The sample records approximately 81,000 clones, 65% to 85% being singletons. Sequencing used blood. These receptors were obtained from a person aged 18 to 70 in good health.

The rearrangement links TRBV4-2 to TRBJ1-1; 7 bases fit TRBD1. The CDR3 is 15 amino acids. V lost 4 bases to trimming and J lost 4 bases; unmatched junction nucleotides: 9. The germline V gene has CDR1 LGHNA and CDR2 YNFKEQ. CDR3 sequence reads: CASSRPVTGITEAFF. The CDR3 region has the DNA TGTGCCAGCAGCCGCCCGGTGACAGGGATCACTGAAGCTTTCTTT.

V and J are TRBV5-4 and TRBJ2-1; D perhaps matches TRBD2 (6 bases). The V and J ends lost 4 bases and 6 bases respectively, with 14 bases between them. Germline values: CDR1 SGHNT, CDR2 YYREEE (reference sequence). This CDR3 region has 14 residues. The CDR3 loop reads CASSPMTSPNEQFF. As DNA, the CDR3 is TGTGCCAGCAGCCCAATGACTAGTCCCAATGAGCAGTTCTTC. Drawing the rest from reference TRBV5-4 and TRBJ2-1, the complete variable domain is ETGVTQSPTHLIKTRGQQVTLRCSSQSGHNTVSWYQQALGQGPQFIFQYYREEENGRGNFPPRFSGLQFPNYSSELNVNALELDDSALYLCASSPMTSPNEQFFGPGTRLTVL.

The CDR3: CASSSRDRGLSSYEQYF. For the CDR3, the DNA is TGTGCCAGTAGTTCCCGAGACAGGGGCCTATCATCCTACGAGCAGTACTTC. The gene calls are TRBV19 and TRBJ2-7; 8 bases map to TRBD1. The CDR3 extends over 17 amino acids. Per germline, CDR1 LNHDA and CDR2 SQIVND (reference sequence). V lost 5 bases to trimming and J lost 1 base; unmatched junction nucleotides: 13.

The chain couples TRBV10-3 to TRBJ1-3; weak D call: TRBD1 (5 bases). The CDR3 consists of 15 residues. From germline, CDR1 is ENHRY and CDR2 SYGVKD. V gave up 4 bases and J gave up 3 bases, with 13 bases separating them. Here the CDR3 DNA reads TGTGCCATCAGTGGCGGGAAAGGGGTTGGAAACACCATATATTTT. The encoded protein is CAISGGKGVGNTIYF.

The rearrangement uses TRBV2 and TRBJ1-5; D is undetermined. V was clipped by 7 bases and J by 0 bases, with 7 bases between them. Germline loops: CDR1 SNHLY, CDR2 FYNNEI. The CDR3 is made up of 13 amino acids. The CDR3 bases are TGTGCCAGCAAAACCTATAGCAATCAGCCCCAGCATTTT. Translating gives CASKTYSNQPQHF.